These T cell receptor beta chains were read from a single sample in a study of blood T cells in healthy people across ages. Via MiXCR, TCRdb re-called the 5' RACE reads, giving one row per CDR3 protein. The top ten hold roughly 8% of the sample, which has 1.5 million to 2 million distinct CDR3 sequences, roughly 30% seen once. Sequencing was performed on blood. These receptors all come from a woman aged 25-40 years in good health. Both conserved end residues are part of each CDR3. The D gene is left open where the match is weak. The size field is filled for only some rows; it gives once, few, many or a size class.

j_call v_call d_call cdr3_length clone_size cdr3_nt cdr3_aa
TRBJ2-7 TRBV7-3 . 14 many TGTGCCAGCAGCCGAGGGCCAAGCTCCTACGAGCAGTACTTC CASSRGPSSYEQYF
TRBJ2-3 TRBV11-2 . 14 . TGTGCCAGCAGCTTAGGGGGGCAGACAGATACGCAGTATTTT CASSLGGQTDTQYF
TRBJ1-1 TRBV7-2 . 14 few TGTGCCAGCAGCTTAGTGAGAGGGTTCACTGAAGCTTTCTTT CASSLVRGFTEAFF
TRBJ1-5 TRBV20-1 . 14 . TGCAGTGCTCGTGTGCAGGGAGGAAATCAGCCCCGGCATTTT CSARVQGGNQPRHF
TRBJ2-7 TRBV20-1 . 13 . TGCAGTGCTGGAGGAATCCGGACCTACGAGCAGTACTTC CSAGGIRTYEQYF
TRBJ1-2 TRBV6-1 TRBD1 16 many TGTGCCAGCAGTGAAGTTTCGGGACAGGGGGGGGCCGGCTACACCTTC CASSEVSGQGGAGYTF
TRBJ1-2 TRBV5-1 TRBD1 14 . TGCGCCAGCAGCCCCGACGAACAGGGGTCTGGCTACACCTTC CASSPDEQGSGYTF
TRBJ2-6 TRBV29-1 . 11 . TGCAGCGGTTCATGGGCCAACGTCCGGACTTTC CSGSWANVRTF
TRBJ1-4 TRBV7-9 . 16 . TGTGCCAGCTCAATTAGACCCGGGGGGACGGCGGAAAAACTGTTTTTT CASSIRPGGTAEKLFF
TRBJ1-1 TRBV12-3/TRBV12-4 . 14 few TGTGCCAGCAGTTTTCAGGGCGGGGAAACTGAAGCTTTCTTT CASSFQGGETEAFF
TRBJ2-3 TRBV7-2 . 13 . TGTGCCAGCAGCCCTAGTATGGTTGATACGCAGTATTTT CASSPSMVDTQYF
TRBJ1-1 TRBV5-1 . 15 . TGCGCCAGCTACCCGGAAACTAGATTGAACACTGAAGTTTTCTTT CASYPETRLNTEVFF
TRBJ1-4 TRBV20-1 . 11 few TGCAGTGCTTCCTCCGCCACGGTACTGTTTTTT CSASSATVLFF
TRBJ2-3 TRBV20-1 TRBD1 16 . TGCAGTGCTACCAGTCGGGACAGGCTGAGCACAGATACGCAGTATTTT CSATSRDRLSTDTQYF
TRBJ1-4 TRBV5-1 . 14 many TGCGCCAGCAGCCCGACAGGAGTTAATGAAAAACTGTTTTTT CASSPTGVNEKLFF
TRBJ1-1 TRBV7-9 TRBD1 16 few TGTGCCAGCACTCCGACAGGGCAAGAGATAAGGACTGAAGCTTTCTTT CASTPTGQEIRTEAFF
TRBJ1-5 TRBV6-2/TRBV6-3 . 13 few TGTGCCAGCAGTTACGACCTAAAGGAGCCCCAGCATTTT CASSYDLKEPQHF
TRBJ1-1 TRBV6-5 . 15 . TGTGCCAGCAGTTCCTGGGCCTCCGGCGGCACTGAAGCTTTCTTT CASSSWASGGTEAFF
TRBJ1-5 TRBV18 TRBD1 19 . TGTGCCAGCTCACCTTTTTCGGGACAGGGTATGGGGAAGAATCAGCCCCAGCATTTT CASSPFSGQGMGKNQPQHF
TRBJ2-3 TRBV6-5 . 14 . TGTGCCAGCAGGCCTCCGACTGGGTGGGATACGCAGTATTTT CASRPPTGWDTQYF
TRBJ1-1 TRBV6-2/TRBV6-3 . 12 few TGTGCCAGCAGTTATATTAAGGATGAAGCTTTCTTT CASSYIKDEAFF
TRBJ2-4 TRBV20-1 . 13 . TGCAGTGCTAGAGTTCCGGCCAAAGACATTCAGTACTTC CSARVPAKDIQYF
TRBJ2-5 TRBV7-2 TRBD2 14 . TGTGCCAGCAGCATAGCGGGGTTACAAGAGACCCAGTACTTC CASSIAGLQETQYF
TRBJ2-3 TRBV9 TRBD2 16 . TGTGCCAGCAGCCCTAGCGGGAGGTCGATCACAGATACGCAGTATTTT CASSPSGRSITDTQYF
TRBJ1-1 TRBV20-1 TRBD1 15 . TGCAGTGCTAGTCTCAGGGGGCACATGAACACTGAAGCTTTCTTT CSASLRGHMNTEAFF
TRBJ1-2 TRBV30 . 13 many TGTGCCTGGGCAACAGCCTTGGGCTATGGCTACACCTTC CAWATALGYGYTF
TRBJ1-5 TRBV12-3/TRBV12-4 TRBD1 16 . TGTGCCAGCAGTCGACAGGGGGGTCGCGGCAATCAGCCCCAGCATTTT CASSRQGGRGNQPQHF
TRBJ2-1 TRBV7-2 TRBD2 15 few TGTGCCAGCAGCTTATCTAGCGGGGCTGGATATGGGCAGTTCTTC CASSLSSGAGYGQFF
TRBJ2-3 TRBV19 TRBD2 15 few TGTGCCAGTAGTATACGGACTAGTCGGGGTGATACGCAGTATTTT CASSIRTSRGDTQYF
TRBJ2-1 TRBV7-3 . 13 few TGTGCCAGCTGTCCAGGTCCTTGCAATGAGCAGTTCTTC CASCPGPCNEQFF
TRBJ2-7 TRBV29-1 . 13 many TGCAGCGTTGGGAAGCCACTGGGGGGCGAGCAGTACTTC CSVGKPLGGEQYF
TRBJ1-2 TRBV10-3 . 15 . TGTGCCATCAGTGATCCCTCGGGGGGAAACTATGGCTACACCTTC CAISDPSGGNYGYTF
TRBJ2-4 TRBV18 TRBD1 14 . TGTGCCAGCTCAGGACAGGGAGAGGTGGGCATTCAGTACTTC CASSGQGEVGIQYF
TRBJ2-7 TRBV12-3/TRBV12-4 . 14 . TGTGCCAGCAGTGCCCGGGGAGTGGGAGACGAGCAGTACTTC CASSARGVGDEQYF
TRBJ2-5 TRBV7-3 . 16 . TGTGCCAGCAGCTTATCAATCTCGGGCGGTCAAGAGACCCAGTACTTC CASSLSISGGQETQYF
TRBJ2-3 TRBV6-2/TRBV6-3 . 15 . TGTGCCAGCAGTGATCAGGGGAGTGCGACAGATACGCAGTATTTT CASSDQGSATDTQYF
TRBJ1-2 TRBV20-1 . 15 . TGCAGTGCTAGAGGTCCGAGACAGCCGAACTATGGCTACACCTTC CSARGPRQPNYGYTF
TRBJ2-1 TRBV5-1 . 18 few TGCGCCAGCAGCCCGATCGGGTTCGTGGCTAGCCAGTACAATGAGCAGTTCTTC CASSPIGFVASQYNEQFF
TRBJ2-7 TRBV12-3/TRBV12-4 TRBD1 15 many TGTGCCAGCAGTCAACAGGGGGCGCAACCCTACGAGCAGTACTTC CASSQQGAQPYEQYF
TRBJ2-2 TRBV9 . 14 . TGTGCCAGCAGCGCTCCGCAATACACCGGGGAGCTGTTTTTT CASSAPQYTGELFF
TRBJ2-7 TRBV7-2 TRBD1 14 few TGTGCCAGCAGCAGACCCACAGGGGTGGACGAGCAGTACTTC CASSRPTGVDEQYF
TRBJ2-7 TRBV11-2 . 14 . TGTGCCACCGGGGGGCTAGCGGAGAGCTACGAGCAGTACTTC CATGGLAESYEQYF
TRBJ1-2 TRBV19 TRBD1 15 few TGTGCCAGTAGTATAAGGTCGGGACAGGTCTATGGCTACACCTTC CASSIRSGQVYGYTF
TRBJ1-2 TRBV6-5 TRBD1 16 many TGTGCCAGCAGCCGGGACAGGGGGCCGACTAACTATGGCTACACCTTC CASSRDRGPTNYGYTF
TRBJ2-7 TRBV7-6 TRBD2 15 many TGTGCCAGCAGCGCCGGGACTAGCACCACCTACGAGCAGTACTTC CASSAGTSTTYEQYF
TRBJ2-7 TRBV3-1 TRBD1 14 many TGTGCCAGCAGCAACTACGGACAGGCCTACGAGCAGTACTTC CASSNYGQAYEQYF
TRBJ2-1 TRBV24-1 . 13 few TGTGCCACCAGTGGTTCGGGGTACAATGAGCAGTTCTTC CATSGSGYNEQFF
TRBJ1-5 TRBV18 TRBD1 15 few TGTGCCAGCTCACCAGATGGAGGGGGCAGGCAGCCCCAGCATTTT CASSPDGGGRQPQHF
TRBJ2-5 TRBV7-9 . 13 many TGTGCCAGCAGCCCGCCTCCGGAACAGACCCAGTACTTC CASSPPPEQTQYF
TRBJ2-1 TRBV20-1 . 15 . TGCAGTGCTAGACAGTGGGACAACCCATGGAATGAGCAGTTCTTC CSARQWDNPWNEQFF
TRBJ1-6 TRBV12-3/TRBV12-4 . 13 few TGTGCCAGCAGACCCCCATGGGGCTCACCCCTCCACTTT CASRPPWGSPLHF
TRBJ1-4 TRBV18 . 13 . TGTGCCAGCTCATTCCGGACACTAGAAAAACTGTTTTTT CASSFRTLEKLFF
TRBJ2-7 TRBV7-2 TRBD2 14 few TGTGCCAGCAGCTTAGTAGGGAGGGGAAGCGAGCAGTACTTC CASSLVGRGSEQYF
TRBJ2-3 TRBV5-1 . 15 few TGCGCCAGCAGCTCAGACAGGCGGAGCACAGATACGCAGTATTTT CASSSDRRSTDTQYF
TRBJ1-1 TRBV7-2 . 15 few TGTGCCAGCAGCCCTAGTACCCAGGGGAACACTGAAGCTTTCTTT CASSPSTQGNTEAFF
TRBJ2-3 TRBV20-1 . 13 . TGCAGTGCTAGATCGCCGGCCCAGGGTACGCAGTATTTT CSARSPAQGTQYF
TRBJ2-7 TRBV7-6 TRBD2 16 . TGTGCCAGCAGCTTACGACTAGCGGGAGGGCCGGGCGAGCAGTACTTC CASSLRLAGGPGEQYF
TRBJ2-3 TRBV2 TRBD1 20 . TGTGCCAGCACCATAACCCGGGACGGGACAGGGTCGTGGAGCACAGATACGCAGTATTTT CASTITRDGTGSWSTDTQYF
TRBJ2-5 TRBV7-9 TRBD2 15 few TGTGCCAGCAGCCCTAACCTAGCGGGAGTCGAGACCCAGTACTTC CASSPNLAGVETQYF
TRBJ2-4 TRBV6-5 . 15 many TGTGCCAGCAGTCCCTTTGAGGGAGCCAAAAACATTCAGTACTTC CASSPFEGAKNIQYF